The clone carrying this T cell receptor (beta chain) turned up a few times. Amplification of TCR beta CDR3 regions used RNA as the template. First-round RT-PCR of the TCR CDR3 relied on the HTBI primer set. TCRdb re-called the multiplex PCR reads with MiXCR, one entry per CDR3 protein. The repertoire holds some 700,000 distinct CDR3 sequences, with 17% as singletons. This sample was taken from a study of T cells in Graves' hyperthyroidism and ophthalmopathy. Trimming cost V 3 bases and J 4 bases; bases outside gene matches: 13. The CDR3 is 18 amino acids. Germline V gene sequence: CDR1 KGHDR, CDR2 SFDVKD. Calling Graves' hyperthyroidism stable meant ophthalmopathy did not progress within 18 months. In making diagnoses, clinical symptoms, serum thyroxine and TRAb, thyroid ultrasound and orbital computed tomography were all used. Out of 10 ml of fresh peripheral blood came the PBMCs.

The specimen was blood. The rearrangement uses TRBV24-1 and TRBJ2-2, with 7 bases identical to TRBD1. The sequence came from a man aged 50-60 years with Graves' hyperthyroidism. The CDR3 here is CATSDNNRGVGSTGELFF. The DNA of the CDR3 is TGTGCCACCAGTGATAATAACAGGGGAGTCGGCAGCACCGGGGAGCTGTTTTTT.